Listed below are T cell receptor beta chains from one sample, sequenced in a study of shared T cell receptors in the human thymus. The assay was immunoSEQ multiplex PCR, and TCRdb's table has in-frame clones only and misses some. The table has 650,000 to 950,000 clones, 70% to 90% seen once. This same sample was also taken into another study, of human thymus T cells.

Sequencing was performed on thymocytes. The receptors shown here come from a girl less than two years old with a congenital heart defect. CDR3s include the opening cysteine and the closing phenylalanine or tryptophan. Each record gives: J gene, clone size, CDR3 length, V gene, D gene, CDR3 protein, CDR3 DNA. A D gene is named only where the DNA matches it firmly. Clone size, where shown, is once, few, many, or a class for clones that have expanded.

TRBJ1-2	.	13	TRBV5-4	.	CASSLTQIYGYTF	TGTGCCAGCAGCTTGACACAGATCTATGGCTACACCTTC
TRBJ1-5	.	15	TRBV19	TRBD1	CASSPGQGFNQPQHF	TGTGCCAGTAGCCCGGGACAGGGCTTTAATCAGCCCCAGCATTTT
TRBJ1-2	.	15	TRBV14	.	CASSQGDRRVYGYTF	TGTGCCAGCAGCCAAGGCGACCGTCGGGTCTATGGCTACACCTTC
TRBJ2-7	.	15	TRBV29-1	TRBD1	CSVKKSRDRRHEQYF	TGCAGCGTCAAAAAAAGCCGGGACAGACGCCACGAGCAGTACTTC
TRBJ1-1	once	15	TRBV9	TRBD1	CASSVGVRGTTEAFF	TGTGCCAGCAGCGTAGGTGTCAGGGGGACCACTGAAGCTTTCTTT
TRBJ1-1	.	17	TRBV9	.	CASSVARDKEMNTEAFF	TGTGCCAGCAGCGTAGCCAGGGACAAGGAAATGAACACTGAAGCTTTCTTT
TRBJ2-3	.	16	TRBV15	TRBD2	CATSRRLAGAPDTQYF	TGTGCCACCAGCCGCCGACTAGCGGGGGCCCCCGATACGCAGTATTTT
TRBJ1-1	once	15	TRBV6-1	.	CASSEARAGDTEAFF	TGTGCCAGCAGTGAAGCGAGGGCCGGGGACACTGAAGCTTTCTTT
TRBJ1-2	.	14	TRBV7-8	.	CASSSNSSFYGYTF	TGTGCCAGCAGTTCTAACTCCTCCTTCTATGGCTACACCTTC
TRBJ2-7	.	16	TRBV19	.	CASSTTSSRGVFEQYF	TGTGCCAGTAGTACTACTAGCAGTCGCGGTGTTTTCGAGCAGTACTTC
TRBJ1-4	.	17	TRBV15	.	CATSRSKPQGGENRVFF	TGTGCCACCAGCAGAAGCAAACCCCAGGGTGGCGAAAATAGGGTGTTTTTT
TRBJ1-1	.	15	TRBV4-3	TRBD1	CASSQRGQENTEAFF	TGCGCCAGCAGCCAAAGGGGACAGGAGAACACTGAAGCTTTCTTT
TRBJ1-6	.	14	TRBV4-1	.	CASSATPGYSPLHF	TGCGCCAGCAGCGCTACCCCGGGGTATTCACCCCTCCACTTT
TRBJ2-1	.	18	TRBV28	.	CASSFPGQTISTYNEQFF	TGTGCCAGCAGTTTCCCCGGACAGACCATCTCTACTTACAATGAGCAGTTCTTC
TRBJ1-5	.	16	TRBV15	.	CATSRGQGLIYQPQHF	TGTGCCACCAGCAGAGGGCAGGGATTGATTTATCAGCCCCAGCATTTT
TRBJ1-2	.	15	TRBV9	.	CASSGPAGGFLGYTF	TGTGCCAGCAGCGGCCCGGCGGGAGGGTTTCTTGGCTACACCTTC
TRBJ2-1	few	16	TRBV7-2	TRBD2	CASSLVASGVYNEQFF	TGTGCCAGCAGCTTAGTCGCCAGCGGGGTCTACAATGAGCAGTTCTTC
TRBJ2-1	.	13	TRBV13	.	CASMVGGPYEQFF	TGTGCCAGCATGGTGGGGGGGCCATATGAGCAGTTCTTC
TRBJ1-2	.	17	TRBV27	.	CASSPRPGTPFNYGYTF	TGTGCCAGCAGTCCTCGCCCCGGGACACCATTTAACTATGGCTACACCTTC
TRBJ2-1	.	17	TRBV5-1	TRBD2	CASSLSGPRGSYNEQFF	TGCGCCAGCAGCCTGAGCGGACCGCGGGGGTCCTACAATGAGCAGTTCTTC
TRBJ1-6	.	22	TRBV4-1	.	CASSQEERQVKNSSSYNSPLHF	TGCGCCAGCAGCCAAGAAGAGAGACAGGTCAAGAACTCGAGCTCCTATAATTCACCCCTCCACTTT
TRBJ2-3	.	16	TRBV7-9	.	CASRLLLAGIPDTQYF	TGTGCCAGCAGGCTGCTCTTGGCGGGGATACCAGATACGCAGTATTTT
TRBJ1-1	few	13	TRBV14	.	CASSPLEGLGAFF	TGTGCCAGCAGCCCCCTAGAGGGTTTGGGTGCTTTCTTT
TRBJ1-1	.	15	TRBV5-5	TRBD1	CASSLEGGENTEAFF	TGTGCCAGCAGCTTGGAAGGGGGCGAGAACACTGAAGCTTTCTTT
TRBJ2-5	.	23	TRBV4-2	TRBD2	CASSLTGGAGTSGEESLVETQYF	TGTGCCAGCAGCCTAACAGGGGGCGCCGGGACTAGCGGGGAAGAATCCCTTGTAGAGACCCAGTACTTC
TRBJ1-5	.	14	TRBV19	TRBD1	CASSNRGGNQPQHF	TGTGCCAGTAGTAACAGGGGAGGCAATCAGCCCCAGCATTTT
TRBJ2-7	.	17	TRBV2	TRBD1	CASSDGETGGSSYEQYF	TGTGCCAGCAGTGATGGGGAGACAGGGGGCAGTAGCTACGAGCAGTACTTC
TRBJ2-5	.	13	TRBV9	.	CASTGSLIETQYF	TGTGCCAGCACTGGCTCTTTAATAGAGACCCAGTACTTC
TRBJ1-1	.	12	TRBV28	.	CASRKRNTEAFF	TGTGCCAGCAGAAAGAGGAACACTGAAGCTTTCTTT
TRBJ1-1	.	14	TRBV5-4	TRBD1	CASSLRTGPDGAFF	TGTGCCAGCAGCCTTAGGACAGGCCCCGATGGGGCTTTCTTT
TRBJ2-7	.	15	TRBV7-9	TRBD2	CASSPSGGDGDEQYF	TGTGCCAGCTCCCCCTCGGGAGGGGATGGGGACGAGCAGTACTTC
TRBJ1-2	.	15	TRBV9	TRBD1	CASSATTETGNGYTF	TGTGCCAGCAGTGCAACGACGGAGACAGGGAACGGCTACACCTTC
TRBJ1-1	.	15	TRBV4-1	.	CASSPQGHLNTEAFF	TGCGCCAGCAGCCCCCAGGGGCACCTGAACACTGAAGCTTTCTTT
TRBJ2-5	.	17	TRBV6-1	.	CASSEEGGVVLQETQYF	TGTGCCAGCAGTGAAGAAGGGGGAGTGGTCCTCCAAGAGACCCAGTACTTC
TRBJ2-6	.	22	TRBV5-1	.	CASSPAQGIIPPSASGANVLTF	TGCGCCAGCAGCCCGGCGCAGGGGATCATCCCCCCCTCAGCCTCTGGGGCCAACGTCCTGACTTTC
TRBJ2-7	.	14	TRBV28	.	CASSPQTVSYEQYF	TGTGCCAGCAGTCCCCAGACAGTCTCCTACGAGCAGTACTTC
TRBJ2-5	once	17	TRBV5-6	.	CASSLKPRGLLQETQYF	TGTGCCAGCAGCTTGAAGCCCAGGGGCCTACTTCAAGAGACCCAGTACTTC
TRBJ1-1	.	11	TRBV20-1	.	CSARDSTGAFF	TGCAGTGCTAGAGATTCAACGGGGGCTTTCTTT
TRBJ2-1	.	17	TRBV5-4	TRBD1	CASSIDRVFQTYNEQFF	TGTGCCAGCAGCATAGACAGGGTCTTCCAGACCTACAATGAGCAGTTCTTC
TRBJ2-1	.	14	TRBV14	TRBD2	CASRGAGEFNEQFF	TGTGCCAGCAGAGGAGCGGGGGAGTTCAATGAGCAGTTCTTC
TRBJ1-2	.	12	TRBV19	.	CASSMPGPGYTF	TGTGCCAGTAGTATGCCAGGGCCCGGCTACACCTTC
TRBJ1-2	.	14	TRBV6-5	TRBD1	CASSYRTGANGYTF	TGTGCCAGCAGTTACCGGACAGGAGCGAATGGCTACACCTTC
TRBJ1-6	.	16	TRBV7-6	.	CASSSRREPLNSPLHF	TGTGCCAGCAGCTCGCGCCGGGAGCCGCTTAATTCACCCCTCCACTTT
TRBJ1-2	.	15	TRBV5-6	.	CASSHFVRETWSYTF	TGTGCCAGCAGCCACTTCGTACGGGAAACGTGGAGCTACACCTTC
TRBJ2-7	.	11	TRBV7-8	.	CASSLTSEQYF	TGTGCCAGCAGCTTAACAAGTGAGCAGTACTTC
TRBJ2-5	once	16	TRBV6-6	TRBD1	CASSYGTARLQETQYF	TGTGCCAGCAGTTACGGGACAGCGCGGCTCCAAGAGACCCAGTACTTC
TRBJ2-2	once	17	TRBV18	TRBD1	CASSKLWGQTNTGELFF	TGTGCCAGCTCAAAATTATGGGGACAGACAAACACCGGGGAGCTGTTTTTT
TRBJ2-1	.	18	TRBV10-3	.	CAISELRTSLSSYNEQFF	TGTGCCATCAGTGAGTTACGTACGTCTCTGAGCTCCTACAATGAGCAGTTCTTC
TRBJ2-6	.	19	TRBV4-3	.	CASSHEVDRSGPGANVLTF	TGCGCCAGCAGCCATGAGGTGGACAGATCCGGACCTGGGGCCAACGTCCTGACTTTC
TRBJ2-7	.	15	TRBV5-1	TRBD1	CASSPRDSSSYEQYF	TGCGCCAGCAGCCCCCGGGACAGCAGCTCCTACGAGCAGTACTTC
TRBJ2-7	.	15	TRBV6-8	.	CASRLGVNRFYEQYF	TGTGCCAGCAGACTCGGGGTTAATCGCTTCTACGAGCAGTACTTC
TRBJ1-2	.	14	TRBV6-5	TRBD1	CAISESGTAYGYTF	TGTGCCATCAGTGAGTCCGGGACAGCTTATGGCTACACCTTC
TRBJ2-3	few	16	TRBV9	TRBD2	CASSPPRGGRTDTQYF	TGTGCCAGCAGCCCACCCCGGGGGGGACGCACAGATACGCAGTATTTT
TRBJ2-1	.	14	TRBV7-7	.	CASSLVGQHNEQFF	TGTGCTAGCAGCTTAGTGGGGCAGCACAATGAGCAGTTCTTC
TRBJ2-2	.	15	TRBV9	.	CASSVHRRGHGELFF	TGTGCCAGCAGCGTCCATCGGAGGGGCCACGGGGAGCTGTTTTTT